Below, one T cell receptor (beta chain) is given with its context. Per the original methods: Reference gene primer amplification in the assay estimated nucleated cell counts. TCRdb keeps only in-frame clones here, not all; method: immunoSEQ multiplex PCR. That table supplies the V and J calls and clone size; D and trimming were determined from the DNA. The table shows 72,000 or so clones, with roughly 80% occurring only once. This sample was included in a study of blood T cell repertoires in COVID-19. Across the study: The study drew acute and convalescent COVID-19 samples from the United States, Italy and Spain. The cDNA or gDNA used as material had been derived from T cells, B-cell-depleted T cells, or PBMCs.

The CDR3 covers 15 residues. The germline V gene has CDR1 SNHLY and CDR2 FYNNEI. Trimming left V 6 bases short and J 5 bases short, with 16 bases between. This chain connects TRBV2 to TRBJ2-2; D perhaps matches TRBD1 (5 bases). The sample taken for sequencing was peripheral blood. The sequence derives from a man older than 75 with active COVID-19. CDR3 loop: CASSREGVGTGELFF. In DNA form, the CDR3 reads TGTGCCAGCAGCCGCGAAGGGGTCGGGACCGGGGAGCTGTTTTTT. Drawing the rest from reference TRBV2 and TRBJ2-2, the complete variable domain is EPEVTQTPSHQVTQMGQEVILRCVPISNHLYFYWYRQILGQKVEFLVSFYNNEISEKSEIFDDQFSVERPDGSNFTLKIRSTKLEDSAMYFCASSREGVGTGELFFGEGSRLTVL.